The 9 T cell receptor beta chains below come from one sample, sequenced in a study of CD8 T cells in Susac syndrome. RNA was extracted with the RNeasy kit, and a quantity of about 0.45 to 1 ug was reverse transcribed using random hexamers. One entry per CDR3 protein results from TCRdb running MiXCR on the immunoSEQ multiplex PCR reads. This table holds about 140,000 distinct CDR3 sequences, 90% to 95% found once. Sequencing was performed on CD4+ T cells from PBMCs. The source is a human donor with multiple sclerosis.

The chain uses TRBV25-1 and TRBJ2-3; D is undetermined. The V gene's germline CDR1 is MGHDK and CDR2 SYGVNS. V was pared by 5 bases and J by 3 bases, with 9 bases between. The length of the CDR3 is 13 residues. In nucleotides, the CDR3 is TGTGCCAGCAGTTACCAGGAGACAGATACGCAGTATTTT. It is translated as CASSYQETDTQYF.

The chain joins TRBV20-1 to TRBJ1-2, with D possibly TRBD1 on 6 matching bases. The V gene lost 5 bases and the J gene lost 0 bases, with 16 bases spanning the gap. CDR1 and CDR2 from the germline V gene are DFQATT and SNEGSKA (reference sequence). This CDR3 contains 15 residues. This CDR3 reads CSASSGAAANYGYTF. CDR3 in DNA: TGCAGTGCTTCATCGGGGGCAGCAGCTAACTATGGCTACACCTTC.

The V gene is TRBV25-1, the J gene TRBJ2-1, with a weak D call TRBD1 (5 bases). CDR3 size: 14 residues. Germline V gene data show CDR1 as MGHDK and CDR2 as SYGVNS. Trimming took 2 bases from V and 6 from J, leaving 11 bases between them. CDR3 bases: TGTGCCAGCAGTGAAACAGGTTCGTTCAATGAGCAGTTCTTC. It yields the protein CASSETGSFNEQFF.

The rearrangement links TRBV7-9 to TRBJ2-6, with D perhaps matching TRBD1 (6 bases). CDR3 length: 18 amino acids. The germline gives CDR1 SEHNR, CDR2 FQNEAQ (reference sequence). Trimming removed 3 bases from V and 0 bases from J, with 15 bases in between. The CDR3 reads CASSFYMGHSSGANVLTF. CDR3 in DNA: TGTGCCAGCAGCTTTTATATGGGACATTCCTCTGGGGCCAACGTCCTGACTTTC.

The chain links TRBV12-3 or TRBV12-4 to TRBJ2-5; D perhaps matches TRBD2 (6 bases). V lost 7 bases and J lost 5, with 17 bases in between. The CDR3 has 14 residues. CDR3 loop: CASTRAGRLETQYF. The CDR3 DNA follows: TGTGCCAGCACTAGGGCGGGAAGGTTGGAGACCCAGTACTTC.

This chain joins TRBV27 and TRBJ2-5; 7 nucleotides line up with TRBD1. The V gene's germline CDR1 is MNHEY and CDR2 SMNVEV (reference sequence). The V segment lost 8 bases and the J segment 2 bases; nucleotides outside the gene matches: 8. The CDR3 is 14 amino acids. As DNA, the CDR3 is TGTGCCAGCCGCCCAAACAGGGGACAAGAGACCCAGTACTTC. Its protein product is CASRPNRGQETQYF.

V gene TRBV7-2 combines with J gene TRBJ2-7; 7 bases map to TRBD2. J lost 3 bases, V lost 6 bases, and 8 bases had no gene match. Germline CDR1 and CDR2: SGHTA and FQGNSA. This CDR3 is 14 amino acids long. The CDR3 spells CASRLQAGIYEQYF. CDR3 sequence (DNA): TGTGCCAGCAGACTACAAGCGGGGATCTACGAGCAGTACTTC.

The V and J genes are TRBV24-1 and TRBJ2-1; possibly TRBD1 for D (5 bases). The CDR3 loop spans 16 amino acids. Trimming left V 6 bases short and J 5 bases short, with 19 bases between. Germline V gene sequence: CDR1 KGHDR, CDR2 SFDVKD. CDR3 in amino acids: CATSSPIRAADNEQFF. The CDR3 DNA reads TGTGCCACCAGTTCTCCTATCAGGGCAGCCGACAATGAGCAGTTCTTC.

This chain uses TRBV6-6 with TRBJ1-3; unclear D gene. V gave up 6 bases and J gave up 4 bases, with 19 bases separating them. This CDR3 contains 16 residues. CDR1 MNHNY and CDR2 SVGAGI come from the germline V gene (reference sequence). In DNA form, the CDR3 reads TGTGCCAGCAGGCCGGCGTCGACCGGGAGGGGAAACACCATATATTTT. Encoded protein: CASRPASTGRGNTIYF.